This is a list of T cell receptor beta chains from one sample in a study of long-term antiretroviral therapy in people with HIV. Measured with immunoSEQ multiplex PCR; TCRdb has only the in-frame clones, and not every one. Of approximately 35,000 clones detected, approximately 85% appear once; the ten largest clones hold roughly a tenth. The sequencing used unsorted PBMCs, collected 2.2 years after starting antiretroviral therapy. These receptors all stem from a man aged 18 to 30 with HIV. Both conserved end residues are part of each CDR3. The D gene is left open where the match is weak. The listing skips clone size in some rows; elsewhere it reads once, few, many or a size class.

size,J,D,V,DNA,CDR3
.,TRBJ1-1,.,TRBV15,TGTGCCACCAGCACAGGACTCCAGAACACTGAAGCTTTCTTT,CATSTGLQNTEAFF
.,TRBJ2-5,TRBD2,TRBV28,TGTGCCAGCAGTTTCCTATCCCGGGGGGACCAAGAGACCCAGTACTTC,CASSFLSRGDQETQYF
.,TRBJ1-3,TRBD1,TRBV9,TGTGCCAGCAGCGTAGCCCCGGGACAGACGGGAAACACCATATATTTT,CASSVAPGQTGNTIYF
.,TRBJ1-2,TRBD1,TRBV7-3,TGTGCCAGCAGCTTTACGGGACAGGGGGCAGGTGGCTACACCTTC,CASSFTGQGAGGYTF
.,TRBJ1-1,TRBD1,TRBV6-1,TGTGCCAGCAGTGAAGCGCAGGGGGAAACTGAAGCTTTCTTT,CASSEAQGETEAFF
.,TRBJ1-2,TRBD1,TRBV4-2,TGTGCCAGCAGCCTTACAGGGGCCTCTGGCTACACCTTC,CASSLTGASGYTF
.,TRBJ1-1,TRBD1,TRBV11-1,TGTGCCAGCAGCCCCGGGACAGGGGGTACTGAAGCTTTCTTT,CASSPGTGGTEAFF
.,TRBJ2-3,.,TRBV27,TGTGCCAGCAGTTTAGCCCACACAGATACGCAGTATTTT,CASSLAHTDTQYF
.,TRBJ2-7,.,TRBV29-1,TGCAGCGTAGAACGGGACACCGGTCGCTCCTACGAGCAGTACTTC,CSVERDTGRSYEQYF
.,TRBJ2-5,TRBD2,TRBV19,TGTGCCAGTAGTACCCGACTAGCGGCCTTTACGTTAGAAGAGACCCAGTACTTC,CASSTRLAAFTLEETQYF
.,TRBJ2-1,.,TRBV29-1,TGCAGCGACCTCAGGAGTGCCCACAATGAGCAGTTCTTC,CSDLRSAHNEQFF
.,TRBJ1-4,.,TRBV30,TGTGCCTGGAGACACGGTAGAGCACCAACTAATGAAAAACTGTTTTTT,CAWRHGRAPTNEKLFF
.,TRBJ2-7,.,TRBV13,TGTGCCAGCAGCTTAACCCGCTGGGGCGAGCAGTACTTC,CASSLTRWGEQYF
.,TRBJ2-7,.,TRBV19,TGTGCCAGTAGTATCGCGGGGGCTAGTTCGTACGAGCAGTACTTC,CASSIAGASSYEQYF
.,TRBJ2-4,.,TRBV7-2,TGTGCCAGCAGCTTCCCGAGGGAGATTCAGTACTTC,CASSFPREIQYF
few,TRBJ1-2,.,TRBV2,TGTGCCAGCAGTGATGGGACATACTATGGCTACACCTTC,CASSDGTYYGYTF
.,TRBJ2-3,TRBD2,TRBV4-1,TGCGCCAGCAGCCAAGAAGGGCCCTTGGGACTAGCGGTCCGCACAGATACGCAGTATTTT,CASSQEGPLGLAVRTDTQYF
.,TRBJ1-4,.,TRBV9,TGTGCCAGCAGCGGGCGGACACCCACAGCAACTAATGAAAAACTGTTTTTT,CASSGRTPTATNEKLFF
.,TRBJ2-1,TRBD1,TRBV5-5,TGTGCCAGCAGCTTGGAGGGCAGGGGGAACCTCAATGAGCAGTTCTTC,CASSLEGRGNLNEQFF
once,TRBJ2-7,TRBD1,TRBV19,TGTGCCAGTAGTGCGACCGGGACAGGGAGTTACGAGCAGTACTTC,CASSATGTGSYEQYF
.,TRBJ2-1,TRBD2,TRBV7-9,TGTGCCAGCAGCTTAGCGGTAGCGGGGGGCTACAATGAGCAGTTCTTC,CASSLAVAGGYNEQFF
.,TRBJ1-5,.,TRBV27,TGTGCCAGCAGCCCGTTAGGGGGGACGGGTCAGCCCCAGCATTTT,CASSPLGGTGQPQHF
.,TRBJ2-5,.,TRBV5-1,TGCGCCAGCAGCTTGGACCCAATACCGGGCCTCCAAGAGACCCAGTACTTC,CASSLDPIPGLQETQYF
.,TRBJ2-3,TRBD2,TRBV5-4,TGTGCCAGCAGCCGGGGAGGGAGTTTCACAGATACGCAGTATTTT,CASSRGGSFTDTQYF
.,TRBJ2-7,.,TRBV6-1,TGTGCCAGCAGTGAGAGGGGCGGATACGAGCAGTACTTC,CASSERGGYEQYF
.,TRBJ2-3,.,TRBV9,TGTGCCAGCAGCGTTACTAGCAATACGCAGTATTTT,CASSVTSNTQYF